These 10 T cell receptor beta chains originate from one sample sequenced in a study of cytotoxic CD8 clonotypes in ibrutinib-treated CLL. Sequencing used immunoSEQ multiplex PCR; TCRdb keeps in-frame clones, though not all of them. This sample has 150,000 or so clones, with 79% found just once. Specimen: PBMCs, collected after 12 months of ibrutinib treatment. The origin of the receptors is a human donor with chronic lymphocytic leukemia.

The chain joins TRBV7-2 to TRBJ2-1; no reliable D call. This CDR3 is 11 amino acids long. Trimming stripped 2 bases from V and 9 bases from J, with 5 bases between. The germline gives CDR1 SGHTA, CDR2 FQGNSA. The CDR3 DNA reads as TGTGCCAGCAGCTTAATTAGTGAGCAGTTCTTC. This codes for CASSLISEQFF.

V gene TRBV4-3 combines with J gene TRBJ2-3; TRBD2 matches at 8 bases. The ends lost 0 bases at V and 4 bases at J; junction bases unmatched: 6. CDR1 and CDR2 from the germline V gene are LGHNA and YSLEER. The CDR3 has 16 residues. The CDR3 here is CASSQDPGGPPDTQYF. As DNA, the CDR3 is TGCGCCAGCAGCCAAGACCCGGGAGGGCCTCCAGATACGCAGTATTTT.

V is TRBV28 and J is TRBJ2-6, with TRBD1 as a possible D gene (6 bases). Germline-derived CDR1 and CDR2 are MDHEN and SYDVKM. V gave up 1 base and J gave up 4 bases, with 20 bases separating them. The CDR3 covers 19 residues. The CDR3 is CASSLSRGRGISGANVLTF. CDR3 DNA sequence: TGTGCCAGCAGTTTATCTCGGGGCAGGGGAATCTCCGGGGCCAACGTCCTGACTTTC. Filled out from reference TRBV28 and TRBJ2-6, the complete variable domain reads DVKVTQSSRYLVKRTGEKVFLECVQDMDHENMFWYRQDPGLGLRLIYFSYDVKMKEKGDIPEGYSVSREKKERFSLILESASTNQTSMYLCASSLSRGRGISGANVLTFGAGSRLTVL.

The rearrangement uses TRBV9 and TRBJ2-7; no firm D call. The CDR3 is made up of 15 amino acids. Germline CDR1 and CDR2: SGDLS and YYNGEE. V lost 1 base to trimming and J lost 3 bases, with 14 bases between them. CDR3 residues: CASSVSPSLSYEQYF. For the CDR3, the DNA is TGTGCCAGCAGCGTATCTCCCTCTCTTAGCTACGAGCAGTACTTC. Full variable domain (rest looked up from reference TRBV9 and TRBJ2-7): DSGVTQTPKHLITATGQRVTLRCSPRSGDLSVYWYQQSLDQGLQFLIQYYNGEERAKGNILERFSAQQFPDLHSELNLSSLELGDSALYFCASSVSPSLSYEQYFGPGTRLTVT.

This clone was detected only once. The CDR3 DNA reads TGTGCCAGCAGTGACTCACGCGGGAGCACAGATACGCAGTATTTT. Its translation: CASSDSRGSTDTQYF. The chain links TRBV6-4 to TRBJ2-3; the D gene is possibly TRBD2 (5 bases). Between the trimmed V and J ends, which lost 0 bases and 0 bases, there was a span of 7 bases. The CDR3 spans 15 residues. The germline V gene has CDR1 MRHNA and CDR2 SNTAGT.

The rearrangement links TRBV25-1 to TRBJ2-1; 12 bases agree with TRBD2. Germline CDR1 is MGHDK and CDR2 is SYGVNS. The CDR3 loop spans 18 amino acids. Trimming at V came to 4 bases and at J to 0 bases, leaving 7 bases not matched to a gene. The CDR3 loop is CASSVTGTSGYSYNEQFF. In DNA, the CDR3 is TGTGCCAGCAGTGTGACCGGGACTAGCGGGTACTCCTACAATGAGCAGTTCTTC.

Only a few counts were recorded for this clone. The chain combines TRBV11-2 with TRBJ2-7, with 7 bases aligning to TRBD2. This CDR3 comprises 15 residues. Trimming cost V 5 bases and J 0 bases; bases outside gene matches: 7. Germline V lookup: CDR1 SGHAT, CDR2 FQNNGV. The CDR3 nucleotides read TGTGCCAGCAGCAGAGGAGCGGGAAACTCCTACGAGCAGTACTTC. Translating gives CASSRGAGNSYEQYF.

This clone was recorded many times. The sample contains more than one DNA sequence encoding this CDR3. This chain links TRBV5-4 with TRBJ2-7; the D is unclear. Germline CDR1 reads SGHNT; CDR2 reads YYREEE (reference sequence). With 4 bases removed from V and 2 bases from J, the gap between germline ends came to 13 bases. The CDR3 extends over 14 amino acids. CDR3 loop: CASSQEYGPYEQYF. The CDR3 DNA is TGTGCCAGCAGCCAAGAGTACGGTCCCTACGAGCAGTACTTC.

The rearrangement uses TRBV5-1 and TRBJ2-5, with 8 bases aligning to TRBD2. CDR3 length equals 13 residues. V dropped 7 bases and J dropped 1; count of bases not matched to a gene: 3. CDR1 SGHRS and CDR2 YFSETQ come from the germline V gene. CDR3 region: CASSREGQETQYF. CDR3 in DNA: TGCGCCAGCTCCCGGGAGGGCCAAGAGACCCAGTACTTC.

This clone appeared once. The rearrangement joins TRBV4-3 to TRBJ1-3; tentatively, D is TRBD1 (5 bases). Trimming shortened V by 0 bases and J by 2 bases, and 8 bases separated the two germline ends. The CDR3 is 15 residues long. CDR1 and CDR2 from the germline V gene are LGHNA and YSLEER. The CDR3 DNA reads TGCGCCAGCAGCCAAGATGGGGGGGCTGGAAACACCATATATTTT. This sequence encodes CASSQDGGAGNTIYF.